This T cell receptor (beta chain) was recovered during a study of shared clonotypes between healthy human individuals. Assay execution took place at the deep level. The unsorted PBMC sample used ten immunoSEQ deep assay plates. Under the authors' procedure: ImmunoSEQ gave junction-only sequences without quality scores, so filtering differed. The protocol was immunoSEQ multiplex PCR, while the TCRdb copy is restricted to in-frame clones and leaves out a portion. Clone size and the V and J calls come from that table; the DNA yielded D and trimming. The sample contains some 490,000 clones, approximately 84% of which appear only once. The receptor was isolated from a woman aged 40 to 50 in good health. Some clones in this sample may be carry-over from other donors' samples. Sequenced material: PBMCs.

The CDR3 is CASSSLLAGDAHEQYF. Here the CDR3 DNA reads TGTGCCAGCAGCTCCCTACTAGCGGGAGACGCCCACGAGCAGTACTTC. V is TRBV5-6 and J is TRBJ2-7; 11 bases fit TRBD2. CDR1 and CDR2 from the germline V gene are SGHDT and YYEEEE. This CDR3 region has 16 residues. J gave up 5 bases and V 3 bases, and 10 bases lay outside the gene matches.